This TCR beta chain comes out of a study of T cell responses to AZD1222 COVID-19 vaccine. Germline V gene lookup returns CDR1 MNHEY and CDR2 SVGEGT. The germline V and J ends were trimmed by 0 bases and 6 bases, with 15 bases remaining between them. The CDR3 consists of 15 residues. Here immunoSEQ multiplex PCR was the method, and the copy in TCRdb shows in-frame clones only, minus some. The sample yields 90,000 to 150,000 clones, roughly 90% seen once. The sequence came from an adult in good health. The rearrangement links TRBV6-2 or TRBV6-3 to TRBJ2-7; weak D call: TRBD2 (6 bases). Here the sequenced sample was peripheral blood, taken on day 0 of AZD1222 vaccination. CDR3 nucleotide sequence: TGTGCCAGCAGTTACTCTAGGGGACTTCGTAGCGAGCAGTACTTC. It specifies CASSYSRGLRSEQYF.